This TCR beta chain was profiled in a study of human T cells and chemical hapten exposure. Whole-study context: Upper-back patches of 0.01% DPC were read at 6 days.

As to time point: pre-sensitization, week 0. The treatment is: therapeutic diphenylcyclopropenone sensitization with weekly scalp DPC. The starting material, unfractionated whole blood, was used for total RNA extraction. General study findings and limits: Among TCRs, those above 1 in 1000 frequency were unaffected by DPC sensitization. The immune response of these alopecia patients might not match healthy individuals'.

The V gene's germline CDR1 is SEHNR and CDR2 FQNEAQ (reference sequence). The junction had 5 bases not matched to a gene; V was cut back by 5 bases and J by 3 bases. The CDR3 is 16 amino acids. In this sample, this clonotype turned up many times. Antigen unknown. TCRdb fed the RACE reads into MiXCR, producing one record per CDR3 protein. Of 380,000 or so distinct CDR3 sequences in the sample, 4.5% to 7% were seen once. V gene TRBV7-9 combines with J gene TRBJ2-2; 11 bases agree with TRBD1. This sequence originates from a woman aged 18-30 years with alopecia areata. Some clones in this sample may be carry-over from other donors' samples. The sequenced sample was whole blood, obtained in connection with sensitization to the hapten diphenylcyclopropenone (DPC). CDR3 sequence (DNA): TGTGCCAGCAGCCCACCGGGACAGGGGGACACCGGGGAGCTGTTTTTT. Translated: CASSPPGQGDTGELFF.